This TCR beta chain originates from a study of regulatory T cells in long-lasting Graves disease. This CDR3 is built from 16 residues. Germline CDR1 and CDR2: SGHDT and YYEEEE. Trimming removed 0 bases from V and 3 bases from J, with 12 bases in between. Time point indicated: newly diagnosed GD, antithyroid drugs for less than 3 months. TCR sequences were obtained from RNA taken from PBMCs. The authors built TCR beta libraries using iRepertoire HTBI primers and Arm-PCR of CDR3 regions. Each CDR3 protein is one row after TCRdb ran MiXCR on the multiplex PCR reads. The data show about 400,000 distinct CDR3 sequences, with over 14% seen just once and approximately 7.8% held by the top ten. The data also belong to a second study, concerning T cells in Graves' hyperthyroidism and ophthalmopathy.

V is TRBV5-6 and J is TRBJ2-2; D is uncertain. Sequenced here: peripheral blood mononuclear cells (PBMCs), sampled at new diagnosis, from a patient treated with antithyroid drugs. The sequence derives from a woman between 40 and 55 years old with Graves disease. CDR3 loop: CASSLAILDHTGELFF. The CDR3 coding sequence is TGTGCCAGCAGCTTGGCCATTCTCGACCACACCGGGGAGCTGTTTTTT.